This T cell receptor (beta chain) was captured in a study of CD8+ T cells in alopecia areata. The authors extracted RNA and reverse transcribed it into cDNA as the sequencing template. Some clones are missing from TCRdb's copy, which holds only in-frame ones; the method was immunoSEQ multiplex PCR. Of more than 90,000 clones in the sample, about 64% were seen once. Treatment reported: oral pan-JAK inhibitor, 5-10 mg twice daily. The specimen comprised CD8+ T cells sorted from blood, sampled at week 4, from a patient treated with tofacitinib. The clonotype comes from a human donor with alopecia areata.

The CDR3 nucleotides read TGTGCCAGTAGATTCTCGGGACTAGCGGGGAATGAGCAGTTCTTC. Its protein product is CASRFSGLAGNEQFF. The chain carries TRBV19 and TRBJ2-1, with 13 bases identical to TRBD2. Germline V gene data show CDR1 as LNHDA and CDR2 as SQIVND (reference sequence). The CDR3 totals 15 residues. The junction had 6 bases not matched to a gene; V was cut back by 6 bases and J by 7 bases.